This TCR beta chain was sequenced in a study of T cells after yellow fever vaccination. The V gene end was trimmed by 3 bases and the J gene end by 5 bases; junction bases not matched to a gene: 2. Per the germline V gene, CDR1 is MDHEN and CDR2 is SYDVKM. The CDR3 length is 13 residues. This clonotype came up many times. In TCRdb, the 5' RACE reads were re-called with MiXCR into one record per CDR3 protein. The data hold over 100,000 distinct CDR3 sequences, with 8.4% observed a single time. The sequencing used CD8+ T cells sorted from PBMCs, collected 45 days after the yellow fever booster vaccination. The chain links TRBV28 to TRBJ2-7; 9 nucleotides align to TRBD1. The receptor's source is a young man who received the YFV17D yellow fever vaccine. This CDR3 reads CASSLDRGHEQYF. The CDR3, as DNA: TGTGCCAGCAGTTTGGACAGGGGCCACGAGCAGTACTTC.